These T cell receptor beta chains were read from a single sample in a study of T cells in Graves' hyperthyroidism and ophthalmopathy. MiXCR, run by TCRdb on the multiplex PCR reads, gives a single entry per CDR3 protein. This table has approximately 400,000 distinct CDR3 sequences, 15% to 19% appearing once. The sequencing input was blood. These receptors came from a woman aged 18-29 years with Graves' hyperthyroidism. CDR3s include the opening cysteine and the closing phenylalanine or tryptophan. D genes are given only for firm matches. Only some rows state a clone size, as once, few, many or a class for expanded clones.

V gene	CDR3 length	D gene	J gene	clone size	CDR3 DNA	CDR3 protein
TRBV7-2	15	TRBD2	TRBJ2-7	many	TGTGCCAGCAGCTTGGGACTAGCGGGGGTGTACGAGCAGTACTTC	CASSLGLAGVYEQYF
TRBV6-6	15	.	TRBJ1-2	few	TGTGCCAGCAGTTACGGGGCAGTAAGACCGGATGGCTACACCTTC	CASSYGAVRPDGYTF
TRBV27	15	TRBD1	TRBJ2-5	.	TGTGCCAGCCAGACTCTTGACAGGGGGGAAGAGACCCAGTACTTC	CASQTLDRGEETQYF
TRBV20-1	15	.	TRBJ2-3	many	TGCAGTGCTAGCTCTTCGGCGGGACCCACAGATACGCAGTATTTT	CSASSSAGPTDTQYF
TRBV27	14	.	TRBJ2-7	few	TGTGCCAGCAGTTTCGTACAGGGAGCCTACGAGCAGTACTTC	CASSFVQGAYEQYF
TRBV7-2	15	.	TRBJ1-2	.	TGTGCCGGCAGCTTAGAGGTGGGGGCGATTAGTGGCTACACCTTC	CAGSLEVGAISGYTF
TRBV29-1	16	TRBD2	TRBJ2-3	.	TGCAGCGTTGATGGGATTTCTCGGGGGGGCCTGGATACGCAGTATTTT	CSVDGISRGGLDTQYF
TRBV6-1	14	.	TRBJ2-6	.	TGTGCCAGCAGTGAGGACTCTGGGGCCAACGTCCTGACTTTC	CASSEDSGANVLTF
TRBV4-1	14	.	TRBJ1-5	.	TGCGCCAGCAGCCTTCTCTGGCTGGATCAGCCCCAGCATTTT	CASSLLWLDQPQHF
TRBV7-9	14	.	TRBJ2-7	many	TGTGCCAGCAGCGGGGGCGTGTTGCGGTACGAGCAGTACTTC	CASSGGVLRYEQYF
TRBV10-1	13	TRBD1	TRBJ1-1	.	TGCGCCAGCAGGACAGGGGCGAACACTGAAGCTTTCTTT	CASRTGANTEAFF
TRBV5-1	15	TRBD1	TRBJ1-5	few	TGCGCCAGCAGCTTGACAGGGGGGTTCAATCAGCCCCAGCATTTT	CASSLTGGFNQPQHF
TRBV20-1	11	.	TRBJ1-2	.	TGCAGTGCTAGAGTTCGCGGTGGCTACACCTTC	CSARVRGGYTF
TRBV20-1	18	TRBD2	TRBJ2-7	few	TGCAGTGCTAGGGGGACTAGCGGGAGAATGGGGGAGGACGACGAGCAGTACTTC	CSARGTSGRMGEDDEQYF
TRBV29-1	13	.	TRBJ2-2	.	TGCAGCGTTGTGGAACCGAACACCGGGGAGCTGTTTTTT	CSVVEPNTGELFF
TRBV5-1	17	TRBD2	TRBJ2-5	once	TGCGCCAGCAGCTTGCTTACTAGCGGGAAGGGCGGAGAGACCCAGTACTTC	CASSLLTSGKGGETQYF
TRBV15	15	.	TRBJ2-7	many	TGTGCCACCAGCAGAGATACCCGCCGTTCCTACGAGCAGTACTTC	CATSRDTRRSYEQYF
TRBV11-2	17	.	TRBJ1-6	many	TGTGCCAGCAGCCAATCGTTCCGGGACCGAAGCCTCGCGGCCCTCCACTTT	CASSQSFRDRSLAALHF
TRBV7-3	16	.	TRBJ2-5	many	TGTGCCAGCAGCCCGGGAAGGGGAGGTTTCCAAGAGACCCAGTACTTC	CASSPGRGGFQETQYF
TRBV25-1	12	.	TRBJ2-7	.	TGTGCCAGCAGTGCAACTAGCTTTAAGCAGTACTTC	CASSATSFKQYF
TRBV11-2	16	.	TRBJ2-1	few	TGTGCCAGCAGCCCCCCCTTTGACCCAACCAACAATGAGCAGTTCTTC	CASSPPFDPTNNEQFF
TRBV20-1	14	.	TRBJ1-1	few	TGCAGTGCTCCAAGGACAGCCTCGAGCACTGAAGCTTTCTTT	CSAPRTASSTEAFF
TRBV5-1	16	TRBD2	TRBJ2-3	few	TGCGCCAGCAGCTCCGGGACTAGCGGCTTCACAGATACGCAGTATTTT	CASSSGTSGFTDTQYF
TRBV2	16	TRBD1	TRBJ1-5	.	TGTGCCAGCAGCGGGGGGACAGGGGGCAGGAATCAGCCCCAGCATTTT	CASSGGTGGRNQPQHF
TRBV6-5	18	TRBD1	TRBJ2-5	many	TGTGCCAGCAGTTACTCGAGACAGGGGGCGACTTGGGGGGAGACCCAGTACTTC	CASSYSRQGATWGETQYF
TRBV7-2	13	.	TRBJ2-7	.	TGTGCCAGCAGCCGCCTTGGGCCCCCCGAGCAGTACTTC	CASSRLGPPEQYF
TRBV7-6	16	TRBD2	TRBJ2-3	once	TGTGCCAGCAGCTTACGGGGCGGGAGGGGCACAGATACGCAGTATTTT	CASSLRGGRGTDTQYF
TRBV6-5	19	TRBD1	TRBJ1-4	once	TGTGCCAGCAGTTACTCGTCGACAGGGTTTCGGTCAGCTAATGAAAAACTGTTTTTT	CASSYSSTGFRSANEKLFF
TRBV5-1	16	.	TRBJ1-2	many	TGCGCCAGCAGCCCGAATACCCAAGGGGGGAGTTATGGCTACACCTTC	CASSPNTQGGSYGYTF
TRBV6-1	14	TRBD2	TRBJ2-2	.	TGTGCCAGCAGGTTTAGCGGGGAAAACGGGGAGCTGTTTTTT	CASRFSGENGELFF
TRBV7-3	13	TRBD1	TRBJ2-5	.	TGTGCCAGTGCTAAAGGGGGCTGGGAGACCCAGTACTTC	CASAKGGWETQYF